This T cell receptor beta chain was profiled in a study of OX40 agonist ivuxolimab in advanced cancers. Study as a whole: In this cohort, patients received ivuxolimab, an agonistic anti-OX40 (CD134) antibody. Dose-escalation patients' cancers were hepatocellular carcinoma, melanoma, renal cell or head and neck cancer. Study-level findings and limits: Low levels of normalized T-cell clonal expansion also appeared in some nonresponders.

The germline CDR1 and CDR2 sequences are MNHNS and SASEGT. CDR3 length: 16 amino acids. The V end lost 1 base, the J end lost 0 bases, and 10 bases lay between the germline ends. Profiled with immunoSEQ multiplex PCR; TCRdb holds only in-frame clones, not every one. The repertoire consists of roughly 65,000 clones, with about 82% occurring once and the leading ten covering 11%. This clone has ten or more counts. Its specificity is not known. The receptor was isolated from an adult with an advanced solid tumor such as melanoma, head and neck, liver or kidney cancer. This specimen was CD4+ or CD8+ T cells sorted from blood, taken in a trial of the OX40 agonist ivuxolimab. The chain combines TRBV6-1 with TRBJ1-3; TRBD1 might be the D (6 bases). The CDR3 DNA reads TGTGCCAGCAGTGAAGTAGGGACACCCTCTGGAAACACCATATATTTT. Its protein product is CASSEVGTPSGNTIYF.